These T cell receptor beta chains were read from a single sample in a study of cytomegalovirus exposure and HLA in healthy donors. Sequencing was performed with immunoSEQ multiplex PCR; in TCRdb, only in-frame clones are kept and a portion is missing. Of roughly 170,000 clones listed, about 68% were seen once; the top ten hold less than 3%. Material: PBMCs. Every receptor here comes from a female donor in good health and CMV-seronegative. Each CDR3 is given with its conserved first and last residue. A D gene is named only where the DNA matches it firmly. Only some rows state a clone size, as once, few, many or a class for expanded clones.

J gene	V gene	D gene	clone size	CDR3 length	CDR3 protein	CDR3 DNA
TRBJ2-1	TRBV28	TRBD1	.	12	CASLDRGREQFF	TGTGCCAGCCTTGACAGGGGGCGTGAGCAGTTCTTC
TRBJ2-3	TRBV9	TRBD2	.	17	CASSVGASGRGTDTQYF	TGTGCCAGCAGCGTAGGAGCTAGCGGGAGGGGAACAGATACGCAGTATTTT
TRBJ2-1	TRBV7-2	TRBD2	.	16	CASSPRAGEVNNEQFF	TGTGCCAGCAGCCCCCGAGCGGGAGAGGTAAACAATGAGCAGTTCTTC
TRBJ1-2	TRBV14	.	.	13	CASSQNQGYGYTF	TGTGCCAGCAGCCAAAACCAGGGCTATGGCTACACCTTC
TRBJ1-5	TRBV7-8	.	.	13	CASAQDTLLAQHF	TGTGCCAGCGCACAGGATACCCTCTTGGCCCAGCATTTT
TRBJ1-2	TRBV28	.	.	19	CASSFSLHLGGVPNYGYTF	TGTGCCAGCAGTTTTTCCTTACACCTGGGCGGGGTACCTAACTATGGCTACACCTTC
TRBJ1-6	TRBV6-6	.	.	16	CASSYSGSSYNSPLHF	TGTGCCAGCAGTTACTCGGGGAGCTCCTATAATTCACCCCTCCACTTT
TRBJ1-1	TRBV9	TRBD1	.	14	CASSPRDRDAEAFF	TGTGCCAGCAGCCCCCGGGACAGGGACGCTGAAGCTTTCTTT
TRBJ2-5	TRBV18	.	.	14	CASSPRQAGETQYF	TGTGCCAGCTCACCCCGACAGGCCGGCGAGACCCAGTACTTC
TRBJ2-1	TRBV19	.	.	15	CASRNAYDSYNEQFF	TGTGCCAGTAGGAACGCCTACGACAGCTACAATGAGCAGTTCTTC
TRBJ2-3	TRBV4-1	.	.	15	CASSLRTDSTDTQYF	TGCGCCAGCAGCCTTAGGACAGACTCGACAGATACGCAGTATTTT
TRBJ2-5	TRBV18	.	.	14	CASSPPFRGETQYF	TGTGCCAGCTCACCACCGTTTCGAGGGGAGACCCAGTACTTC
TRBJ2-1	TRBV5-1	TRBD1	.	17	CASSLEGQGFLGNEQFF	TGCGCCAGCAGCTTGGAGGGACAGGGGTTCCTAGGCAATGAGCAGTTCTTC
TRBJ2-1	TRBV7-7	TRBD2	.	15	CASSPLAGGINEQFF	TGTGCTAGCAGCCCTCTAGCGGGGGGTATAAATGAGCAGTTCTTC
TRBJ1-1	TRBV7-9	.	.	15	CASSPQGNPGTEAFF	TGTGCCAGCAGCCCCCAGGGGAACCCGGGCACTGAAGCTTTCTTT
TRBJ1-1	TRBV28	TRBD1	.	14	CASSLGQGYAEAFF	TGTGCCAGCAGTTTGGGACAGGGGTATGCTGAAGCTTTCTTT
TRBJ1-6	TRBV27	.	.	12	CASSFPDSPLHF	TGTGCCAGCAGTTTCCCAGATTCACCCCTCCACTTT
TRBJ2-7	TRBV11-3	.	.	13	CASSLGSGYEQYF	TGTGCCAGCAGCTTAGGGTCAGGCTACGAGCAGTACTTC
TRBJ2-7	TRBV4-2	.	.	16	CASSQEGELAGYEQYF	TGTGCCAGCAGCCAAGAGGGGGAACTAGCAGGCTACGAGCAGTACTTC
TRBJ1-3	TRBV6-6	.	.	15	CASKERGSSGNTIYF	TGTGCCAGCAAGGAAAGGGGCAGCTCCGGAAACACCATATATTTT
TRBJ2-7	TRBV6-1	TRBD1	once	16	CASSALPGQGSYEQYF	TGTGCCAGCAGTGCCCTCCCGGGACAGGGCTCCTACGAGCAGTACTTC
TRBJ2-4	TRBV7-2	TRBD1	.	16	CASSHRTGLAKNIQYF	TGTGCCAGCAGCCACCGGACAGGTTTAGCCAAAAACATTCAGTACTTC
TRBJ2-2	TRBV9	.	.	13	CASSPSGTGELFF	TGTGCCAGCAGTCCTTCGGGGACCGGGGAGCTGTTTTTT
TRBJ2-7	TRBV4-2	TRBD2	.	15	CASSQSTSGSYEQYF	TGTGCCAGCAGCCAATCGACTAGCGGGAGTTACGAGCAGTACTTC
TRBJ2-4	TRBV7-9	.	.	16	CASSLDRGEAKNIQYF	TGTGCCAGCAGCTTAGACCGGGGAGAAGCCAAAAACATTCAGTACTTC
TRBJ1-2	TRBV4-2	.	.	14	CASSQELQGGGYTF	TGTGCCAGCAGCCAAGAGCTACAGGGCGGAGGCTACACCTTC
TRBJ2-7	TRBV19	.	once	14	CASSMAGGPYEQYF	TGTGCCAGTAGTATGGCCGGGGGGCCCTACGAGCAGTACTTC
TRBJ2-7	TRBV14	TRBD1	.	15	CASSPFSGTGNEQYF	TGTGCCAGCAGCCCTTTTTCCGGGACAGGGAACGAGCAGTACTTC
TRBJ1-2	TRBV7-9	TRBD1	.	13	CAIRTGIVYGYTF	TGTGCCATCCGGACAGGGATAGTATATGGCTACACCTTC
TRBJ2-7	TRBV7-9	.	.	12	CASSPRDYEQYF	TGTGCCAGCAGCCCTCGGGACTACGAGCAGTACTTC
TRBJ2-2	TRBV5-4	TRBD1	.	16	CASSSGTGANTGELFF	TGTGCCAGCAGCTCTGGGACAGGAGCGAACACCGGGGAGCTGTTTTTT